A single T cell receptor beta chain is shown here with its context. No cognate antigen has been identified for it. No qualities accompany the bases; no much larger clone lies one base away. TCRbeta repertoires were measured from mRNA instead of genomic DNA, an approach that captures expressed receptors. Leukocytes from the buffy coat were collected into Trizol, and RNA was extracted using the Direct-zol RNA MiniPrep Plus kit with no cell sorting. To separate plasma, buffy coat and red blood cells, the EDTA blood tubes were centrifuged right away at 4 degrees C. The library was generated by PCR. TCRdb shows the sequencer as Illumina MiSeq. SMARTScribe reverse transcriptase and a 5' template-switch oligo, by which a universal priming site was added, were used for cDNA synthesis. A 12-nucleotide random unique molecular identifier (UMI) was carried by the template-switch oligo, and each cDNA molecule was tagged with this UMI. Chain-specific reverse primers targeted TCRbeta transcripts during reverse transcription. Uracil DNA glycosylase treatment was used to remove residual template-switch adapters, and a Qiagen MinElute kit was used to purify the cDNA. For the first PCR, about 25 cycles were run with KAPA HiFi HotStart ReadyMix and step-out primers, split across four 50 ul reactions. First-round PCR products were gel-purified before further amplification. Illumina Nextera adapters were attached in a second roughly 8-cycle PCR, after which libraries were purified and pooled. A 50-nucleotide 5' read captured the UMI barcode for each TCRbeta molecule. In the authors' own workflow: The MIGEC toolkit was used to group reads by UMI into consensus reads. Final reads were produced by merging forward and reverse consensus reads with PEAR. Identical UMI-sequence pairs shared across libraries were treated as cross-sample contamination and removed by a custom decontamination script. V(D)J assignment and CDR3 extraction were performed with MIGMAP, a wrapper around IgBLAST. A TCR clonotype was defined as sharing the same V gene, J gene and CDR3 amino acid sequence, and CDR1 and CDR2 were not sequenced. TCRdb redid the processing of the public reads, applying fastp at Q25 and MiXCR, and retained in-frame beta chains. For every CDR3 protein sequence, its rows merge into one entry that carries the most common genes and DNA. TCRdb, not the original authors, processed these V and J calls. In this sample the table shows over 3,000 distinct CDR3 sequences, about 51% of which occur a single time. The ten top clones hold 20% to 25% of the sample.

The sample originates from a study of robustness of blood B and T cell sequencing (dated 2018 in TCRdb). Looking at the study overall: The study was designed to determine how much peripheral blood is required to reliably characterize an individual's TCRbeta and IgG repertoires. As technical replicates, two replicate TCRbeta cDNA libraries were prepared from one shared RNA pool derived from a single 10 ml draw. Each of the roughly ten independently drawn blood samples had its TCRbeta and IgG repertoires measured.

The paper as a whole reports these results and caveats: Coverage of the top 10,000 TCRbeta clonotypes approached saturation when 3 or 4 tubes (roughly 26-40 ml blood) were combined. The TCRbeta rarefaction curves did not fully level off, which suggests either under-sequencing or many low-abundance clonotypes. The 1,000 most abundant TCRbeta clonotypes from the pooled draws were found in every single 10 ml sample. Immediate fractionation was required for EDTA tubes, so the use of EDTA tubes in multi-site collections was limited. Evidence of cross-contamination, likely resulting from batch processing, was observed in one pair of TCRbeta libraries, and the UMI-sequence pairs shared between the two libraries were removed. When technical replicate libraries were compared, nearly 95% of the top 10,000 TCRbeta clonotypes in one library also turned up in the other. Pooling tubes did not increase the overlap of rare TCRbeta clonotypes, which implies that much larger blood volumes would be needed to capture rare TCRbeta clonotypes.

The sample comprised peripheral blood. The TCR originated in a human donor in good health.

The DNA sequence reads TGCGCCAGCAGCTTGAGAGGGGTGGATGGCTACACCTTC. Its product reads: CASSLRGVDGYTF. This chain is built from TRBV5-1 and TRBJ1-2, and perhaps TRBD1 as D gene, on 5 matching bases. The germline V gene provides CDR1 SGHRS and CDR2 YFSETQ. Spanning cysteine to phenylalanine, the CDR3 consists of 13 amino acids. Only the CDR3 DNA stays, 39 bases, in frame from base 1. Trimming takes 1 base from V and 6 bases from J, and the germline ends sit 10 bases apart.